This TCR beta chain was documented in a study of blood T cell repertoires in COVID-19. Overall study: The analysed material was cDNA or gDNA that came from T cells, B-cell-depleted T cells, or PBMCs.

The study drew participants aged roughly 18 to 89 years from roughly 25 US areas. Participant-reported clinical history was the basis for cohort assignment. Sequenced by immunoSEQ multiplex PCR; TCRdb stores in-frame clones only, minus some. The sample shows roughly 300,000 clones, 80% to 90% of them seen only once. The sequencing input was PBMCs or T cells enriched from blood (not recorded which). This clonotype was sampled from a woman between 35 and 50 years old with acute COVID-19.

The CDR3 DNA reads TGTGCCAGCAGCCAAGACCAGCGGGGGGGCGAAGAGACCCAGTACTTC. Its translation: CASSQDQRGGEETQYF. The rearrangement links TRBV3-1 (or the pseudogene TRBV3-2) to TRBJ2-5; TRBD2 agrees at 10 bases. Trimming at V came to 0 bases and at J to 3 bases, leaving 4 bases not matched to a gene. CDR1 is LGHDT and CDR2 is YNNKEL in the germline V gene (reference sequence). The CDR3 spans 16 residues.